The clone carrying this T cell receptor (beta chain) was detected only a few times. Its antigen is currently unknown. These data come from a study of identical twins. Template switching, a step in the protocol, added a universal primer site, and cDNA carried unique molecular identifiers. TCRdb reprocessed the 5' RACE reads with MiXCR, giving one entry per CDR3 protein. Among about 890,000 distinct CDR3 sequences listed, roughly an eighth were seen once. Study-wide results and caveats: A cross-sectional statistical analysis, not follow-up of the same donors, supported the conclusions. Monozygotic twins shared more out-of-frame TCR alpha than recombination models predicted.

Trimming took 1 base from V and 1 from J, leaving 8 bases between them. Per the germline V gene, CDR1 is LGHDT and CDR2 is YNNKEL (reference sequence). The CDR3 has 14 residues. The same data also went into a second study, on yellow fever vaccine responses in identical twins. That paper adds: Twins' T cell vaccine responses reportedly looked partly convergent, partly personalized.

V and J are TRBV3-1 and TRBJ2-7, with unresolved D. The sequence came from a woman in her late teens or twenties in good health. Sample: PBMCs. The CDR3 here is CASSQAGRSYEQYF. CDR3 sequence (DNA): TGTGCCAGCAGCCAAGCCGGCCGGTCCTACGAGCAGTACTTC.